The entry below gives a single TCR beta chain sequence along with its context. Its antigen is undetermined. These data come from a study of cytomegalovirus exposure and HLA in healthy donors. The study's findings and limits: In vitro work confirmed that a few CMV-associated chains recognize CMV antigens.

Researchers ran the PCR with 60 Vbeta and 13 Jbeta primers. Profiling relied on immunoSEQ multiplex PCR, and the TCRdb table lists in-frame clones only, not all of them. The sample shows roughly 150,000 clones, 84% of them seen only once. Trimming pared 7 bases from V and 0 bases from J, leaving 15 bases between. The germline gives CDR1 MNHNS, CDR2 SASEGT. This CDR3 contains 15 residues. This receptor was taken from a man aged 25-45 years in good health and CMV-seronegative. The chain carries TRBV6-1 and TRBJ1-2, with D perhaps TRBD1 (6 bases). Input material: PBMCs. CDR3 residues: CASNSVGQTNYGYTF. The CDR3 DNA reads TGTGCCAGCAACTCGGTCGGACAGACTAACTATGGCTACACCTTC.